Below, 19 T cell receptor beta chains from the same sample are listed, as sequenced in a study of shared clonotypes between healthy human individuals (dated by TCRdb to 2019 to 2021). CD8 naive samples were obtained by positive selection for CCR7 among CD45RO-negative cells, yielding a CD45RA+CCR7+ population from which TemRA cells were excluded. The library was generated by the immunoSEQ multiplex PCR assay. In TCRdb, the immuneACCESS table is reduced to in-frame sequences with V and J assigned. These tables do not hold every clone; where another copy was compared, an unresolved V gene accounts for under half, and the others remain unexplained. The sample table shows millions of clones, and approximately 95% are seen once. Around 1.1% of the sample goes to the ten largest clones. The sequencing sample was made of naive CD8+ T cells sorted from blood. Per the publication, the cell subset or site label means: CD45RA+CCR7+. Receptor source: a man between 18 and 29 years old in good health.

In the case of this clone: At one end, the junction sequence differs from germline, possibly due to a read error. V gene TRBV4-1 combines with J gene TRBJ1-5; TRBD1 might be the D (5 bases). This CDR3 spans 14 amino acids. Germline V gene data show CDR1 as MGHRA and CDR2 as YSYEKL. The DNA of the CDR3 is TGCGCCAGCAGTCAAGTTTGGGGGGAGGGTCCCCAGCATTTT. Protein product: CASSQVWGEGPQHF.

This rearrangement joins TRBV4-1 to TRBJ2-3; D is ambiguous. The V end was cut by 0 bases, the J end by 2 bases, with 12 bases between. The germline V gene has CDR1 MGHRA and CDR2 YSYEKL. This CDR3 has 16 residues. CDR3 residues: CASSQEMSTFTDTQYF. CDR3 coding DNA: TGCGCCAGCAGCCAAGAGATGTCCACCTTCACAGATACGCAGTATTTT.

CDR3 residues: CASSYLSGGDTTEAFF. DNA of the CDR3: TGTGCCAGCAGCTACTTGTCGGGGGGCGATACCACTGAAGCTTTCTTT. V and J are TRBV5-6 and TRBJ1-1, with D tentatively TRBD1 (6 bases). The CDR3 is made up of 16 amino acids. V lost 3 bases and J lost 4, with 19 bases in between. The germline V gene has CDR1 SGHDT and CDR2 YYEEEE.

The gene calls are TRBV30 and TRBJ2-7, with D hard to call. V was trimmed by 1 base and J by 4 bases, leaving 5 bases between them. CDR3 length equals 11 residues. Germline V lookup: CDR1 GTSNPN, CDR2 SVGIG (reference sequence). CDR3 in amino acids: CAWSAKYEQYF. Here the CDR3 DNA reads TGTGCCTGGAGTGCAAAGTACGAGCAGTACTTC.

The chain recombines TRBV7-9 with TRBJ2-1; D remains ambiguous. Trimming removed 5 bases at V and 7 bases at J, with 18 bases between. The CDR3 length is 15 residues. Germline V gives CDR1 SEHNR, CDR2 FQNEAQ (reference sequence). CDR3 in amino acids: CASSPIAGSGNEQFF. CDR3 nucleotides: TGTGCCAGCAGCCCTATAGCCGGATCCGGGAATGAGCAGTTCTTC.

The chain joins TRBV7-6 to TRBJ2-1; D gene uncertain. CDR3 length: 15 amino acids. CDR1 SGHVS and CDR2 FNYEAQ come from the germline V gene. V gave up 1 base and J gave up 2 bases, with 9 bases separating them. The CDR3: CASSLGRYPYNEQFF. The CDR3, as DNA: TGTGCCAGCAGCTTAGGGCGGTACCCCTACAATGAGCAGTTCTTC.

The chain is built from TRBV28 and TRBJ2-2; D not resolved. The CDR3 contains 17 residues. CDR1 and CDR2 (germline): MDHEN, SYDVKM. V shed 2 bases and J shed 0 bases, with 13 bases lying between them. The CDR3 nucleotides are TGTGCCAGCAGTTTAAGTCGAAGCACCCCGAACACCGGGGAGCTGTTTTTT. Translation: CASSLSRSTPNTGELFF.

The CDR3 sequence: CAWSVYSGSNEQFF. Here the CDR3 DNA reads TGTGCCTGGAGTGTCTATAGCGGGAGTAATGAGCAGTTCTTC. This chain joins TRBV30 and TRBJ2-1; the match to TRBD2 covers 9 bases. V lost 0 bases to trimming and J lost 7 bases; unmatched junction nucleotides: 4. The V gene's germline CDR1 is GTSNPN and CDR2 SVGIG (reference sequence). The CDR3 has 14 amino acids.

CDR3 protein: CASSQLTGASYEQYF. The CDR3 DNA reads TGCGCCAGCAGCCAATTAACAGGGGCCAGTTACGAGCAGTACTTC. This chain uses TRBV4-1 with TRBJ2-7; TRBD1 aligns across 7 bases. This CDR3 has 15 amino acids. The germline V gene encodes CDR1 MGHRA and CDR2 YSYEKL. V trimming: 2 bases; J trimming: 4 bases; junction bases outside the gene matches: 8.

The chain couples TRBV4-1 to TRBJ2-7, with D perhaps matching TRBD1 or TRBD2 (5 bases each). The CDR3 consists of 17 residues. Germline loops: CDR1 MGHRA, CDR2 YSYEKL. V dropped 5 bases and J dropped 0 bases, with 20 bases sitting between them. CDR3 DNA: TGCGCCAGCAGCTATACGACCGGGACGCCAAGCTCCTACGAGCAGTACTTC. It specifies CASSYTTGTPSSYEQYF.

The chain carries TRBV27 and TRBJ2-1; possibly TRBD1 for D (6 bases). Trimming removed 7 bases from V and 8 bases from J, with 15 bases in between. This CDR3 has 13 amino acids. Germline-derived CDR1 and CDR2 are MNHEY and SMNVEV (reference sequence). The CDR3 coding sequence is TGTGCCAGCACAACGTTACAGGGCTATGAGCAGTTCTTC. Amino acids: CASTTLQGYEQFF.

V is TRBV5-4 and J is TRBJ1-1, with D perhaps TRBD1 (6 bases). The length of the CDR3 is 15 residues. Germline V gene sequence: CDR1 SGHNT, CDR2 YYREEE (reference sequence). V lost 4 bases, J lost 5 bases, and 18 bases lay in between. The DNA for the CDR3 is TGTGCCAGCAGCAGCTCTGGGGGCGCGGGGACTGAAGCTTTCTTT. Translation: CASSSSGGAGTEAFF. Looking up the rest from reference TRBV5-4 and TRBJ1-1 gives the full variable domain: ETGVTQSPTHLIKTRGQQVTLRCSSQSGHNTVSWYQQALGQGPQFIFQYYREEENGRGNFPPRFSGLQFPNYSSELNVNALELDDSALYLCASSSSGGAGTEAFFGQGTRLTVV.

V gene TRBV6-1 combines with J gene TRBJ2-4; D is ambiguous. Germline V gives CDR1 MNHNS, CDR2 SASEGT. V was shortened by 1 base and J by 0 bases, with 16 bases between the two germline ends. The CDR3 spans 18 residues. The CDR3 loop reads CASSEEAAWAEAKNIQYF. DNA for the CDR3: TGTGCCAGCAGTGAAGAGGCCGCTTGGGCGGAAGCCAAAAACATTCAGTACTTC.

The chain combines TRBV9 with TRBJ2-7; D is possibly TRBD2 (5 bases). CDR1 SGDLS and CDR2 YYNGEE come from the germline V gene. There are 14 residues in the CDR3. Trimming shortened V by 4 bases and J by 0 bases, and 11 bases separated the two germline ends. The CDR3: CASSISGYSYEQYF. The DNA of the CDR3 is TGTGCCAGCAGCATAAGCGGATACTCCTACGAGCAGTACTTC.

The chain joins TRBV6-5 to TRBJ2-7; TRBD1 aligns across 7 bases. Germline CDR1 is MNHEY and CDR2 is SVGAGI. V was pared by 7 bases and J by 5 bases, with 11 bases of the junction left unmatched. The CDR3 totals 14 residues. CDR3 nucleotide sequence: TGTGCCAGCACATCTTTTACAGGGGACGACGAGCAGTACTTC. Its protein is CASTSFTGDDEQYF.

The CDR3 is CASSLWTGGGTDTQYF. The CDR3 region has the DNA TGTGCCAGCAGTTTATGGACAGGGGGCGGCACAGATACGCAGTATTTT. The gene calls are TRBV27 and TRBJ2-3, with 11 bases matching TRBD1. V trimming: 1 base; J trimming: 1 base; junction bases outside the gene matches: 1. Per germline, CDR1 MNHEY and CDR2 SMNVEV (reference sequence). The CDR3 length is 16 residues.

The gene calls are TRBV2 and TRBJ2-1; D call uncertain. Germline CDR1 is SNHLY and CDR2 is FYNNEI. V lost 7 bases to trimming and J lost 1 base, with 11 bases between them. The CDR3 is made up of 14 amino acids. The DNA of the CDR3 is TGTGCCAGCATGCGTACCCAGTCCTACAATGAGCAGTTCTTC. Its protein product is CASMRTQSYNEQFF.

The chain links TRBV7-6 to TRBJ2-2; tentatively, D is TRBD1 (6 bases). The germline V and J ends were trimmed by 3 bases and 2 bases, with 13 bases remaining between them. Germline CDR1 SGHVS, CDR2 FNYEAQ. The CDR3 extends over 16 amino acids. CDR3 in DNA: TGTGCCAGCAGCTTTTCTGGACAGAGTAACACCGGGGAGCTGTTTTTT. The encoded protein is CASSFSGQSNTGELFF.

This clone was seen only once. The gene calls are TRBV4-1 and TRBJ2-1, with 11 bases aligning to TRBD2. CDR1 and CDR2 (germline): MGHRA, YSYEKL. The V and J ends lost 1 base and 7 bases, in that order; junction bases with no gene match: 9. The CDR3 totals 17 residues. CDR3 sequence reads: CASSQVTSGGLSNEQFF. CDR3 in DNA: TGCGCCAGCAGCCAAGTAACTAGCGGGGGCCTCTCAAATGAGCAGTTCTTC.